This TCR beta chain came from a study of follicular helper T cells after annual influenza vaccination. TCRdb's table, derived via immunoSEQ multiplex PCR, lists solely in-frame clones and lacks some. The sample carries 8,500 to 9,000 clones, 80% to 90% recorded once. The V end was cut by 0 bases, the J end by 4 bases, with 5 bases between. The CDR3 is made up of 12 amino acids. Germline loops: CDR1 SGHRS, CDR2 YFSETQ. Time point reported: 2014-2015 season, 7 days after vaccination. The chain couples TRBV5-1 to TRBJ2-7; D remains ambiguous. This receptor was taken from an adult who received the influenza vaccine. The material sequenced was CXCR5+ CD38- circulating T follicular helper cells from blood, taken 7 days after influenza vaccination. Subset noted: circulating Tfh, non-naive CD4+CXCR5+PD-1+ (ICOS+CD38+ or ICOS-CD38-). CDR3 amino acids: CASSLGGYEQYF. The CDR3 region has the DNA TGCGCCAGCAGCTTGGGCGGATACGAGCAGTACTTC.